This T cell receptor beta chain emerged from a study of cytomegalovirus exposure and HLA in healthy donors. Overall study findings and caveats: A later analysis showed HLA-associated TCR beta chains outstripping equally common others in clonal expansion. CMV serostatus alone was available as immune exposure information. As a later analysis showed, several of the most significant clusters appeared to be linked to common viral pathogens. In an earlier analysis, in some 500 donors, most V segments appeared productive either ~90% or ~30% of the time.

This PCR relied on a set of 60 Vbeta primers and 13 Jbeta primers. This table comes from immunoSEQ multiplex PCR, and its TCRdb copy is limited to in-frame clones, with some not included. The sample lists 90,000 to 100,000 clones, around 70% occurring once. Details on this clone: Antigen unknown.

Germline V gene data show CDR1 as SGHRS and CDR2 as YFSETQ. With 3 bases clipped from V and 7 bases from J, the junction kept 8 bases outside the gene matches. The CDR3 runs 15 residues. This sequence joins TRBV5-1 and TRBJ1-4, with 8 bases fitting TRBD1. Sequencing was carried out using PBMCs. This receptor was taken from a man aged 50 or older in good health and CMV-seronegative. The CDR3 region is CASSSQGAIGEKLFF. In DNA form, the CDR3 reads TGCGCCAGCAGCTCCCAGGGGGCGATTGGTGAAAAACTGTTTTTT.